The rows below give T cell receptor beta chains drawn from one sample of a study of identical twins. TCRdb recomputed calls from the 5' RACE reads with MiXCR, one row per CDR3 protein. This table has over 600,000 distinct CDR3 sequences, roughly 20% appearing once. Another study also made use of these data, one on T cells expressing NK-cell markers.

What was sequenced was PBMCs. The receptors were gathered from a woman younger than 35 in good health. CDR3s include the opening cysteine and the closing phenylalanine or tryptophan. Fields, in order: D gene, J gene, clone size, V gene, CDR3 protein, CDR3 DNA. The D gene is left open where the match is weak. Rows may omit the clone size; those that give it use once, few, many or a size class.

TRBD2 TRBJ2-5 few TRBV13 CASSVTSGVQETQYF TGTGCCAGCAGCGTCACTAGCGGGGTTCAAGAGACCCAGTACTTC
TRBD1 TRBJ2-7 . TRBV6-1 CASSSPTGPGGSYEQYF TGTGCCAGCAGTAGCCCAACCGGGCCAGGGGGCTCCTACGAGCAGTACTTC
TRBD1 TRBJ1-2 few TRBV27 CASSTGGSGYTF TGTGCCAGCTCTACAGGGGGCAGTGGCTACACCTTC
. TRBJ2-3 . TRBV29-1 CSVAQILTDTQYF TGCAGCGTTGCCCAGATTTTAACAGATACGCAGTATTTT
. TRBJ2-1 . TRBV9 CASSVGGFPNEQFF TGTGCCAGCAGCGTAGGAGGGTTCCCCAATGAGCAGTTCTTC
. TRBJ2-2 . TRBV10-3 CAISDPINTGELFF TGTGCCATCAGTGATCCTATTAACACCGGGGAGCTGTTTTTT
. TRBJ2-1 . TRBV20-1 CSARKDSPYNEQFF TGCAGTGCTAGAAAGGACAGCCCCTACAATGAGCAGTTCTTC
. TRBJ2-7 few TRBV20-1 CSALTGSRDEQYF TGCAGTGCCCTCACGGGCAGCCGGGACGAGCAGTACTTC
. TRBJ1-6 few TRBV9 CASGRKAGSPLHF TGTGCCAGCGGACGCAAGGCGGGTTCACCCCTCCACTTT
. TRBJ2-3 few TRBV9 CASTVSGHTDTQYF TGTGCCAGCACCGTGAGTGGACACACAGATACGCAGTATTTT
. TRBJ2-2 few TRBV5-1 CASSLVAENTGELFF TGCGCCAGCAGCTTGGTCGCGGAGAACACCGGGGAGCTGTTTTTT
TRBD1 TRBJ1-1 . TRBV7-2 CASSFRGTGLPAFF TGTGCCAGCAGCTTCCGTGGGACAGGGCTGCCAGCTTTCTTT
. TRBJ2-4 few TRBV6-2/TRBV6-3 CASIDRFLGIQYF TGTGCCAGCATCGATAGATTTTTGGGCATTCAGTACTTC
. TRBJ2-7 few TRBV18 CASSPPRAKPYEQYF TGTGCCAGCTCACCGCCAAGGGCCAAACCCTACGAGCAGTACTTC
. TRBJ2-3 few TRBV6-5 CASSYNPGPSADTQYF TGTGCCAGCAGTTACAATCCGGGTCCATCGGCAGATACGCAGTATTTT
. TRBJ2-3 many TRBV20-1 CSSPSTDTQYF TGCAGTTCCCCAAGCACAGATACGCAGTATTTT
. TRBJ1-1 many TRBV20-1 CSASVSLNTEAFF TGCAGTGCTAGTGTCTCTTTGAACACTGAAGCTTTCTTT
. TRBJ2-1 many TRBV20-1 CSARGAVPYNEQFF TGCAGTGCTAGAGGGGCGGTTCCCTACAATGAGCAGTTCTTC
TRBD2 TRBJ2-7 . TRBV5-1 CASSWETSGSYEQYF TGCGCCAGCAGCTGGGAGACTAGCGGGAGCTACGAGCAGTACTTC
TRBD2 TRBJ2-3 . TRBV4-3 CASSQDIVGGRANDTQYF TGCGCCAGCAGCCAAGATATCGTAGGCGGGAGGGCCAACGATACGCAGTATTTT
. TRBJ2-2 . TRBV24-1 CATSDISGSGELFF TGTGCCACCAGTGATATCTCAGGTTCCGGGGAGCTGTTTTTT
TRBD2 TRBJ2-1 . TRBV5-1 CASSFLAGAGNEQFF TGCGCCAGCAGCTTTCTAGCGGGAGCGGGCAATGAGCAGTTCTTC
TRBD2 TRBJ2-1 . TRBV11-2 CASSLGLAGVRLYNEQFF TGTGCCAGCAGCTTAGGACTAGCGGGAGTCCGACTCTACAATGAGCAGTTCTTC
. TRBJ1-2 many TRBV20-1 CSATRDGYTF TGCAGTGCAACCAGGGATGGCTACACCTTC
. TRBJ1-4 . TRBV2 CASSASRTNEKLFF TGTGCCAGCAGTGCCTCACGGACTAATGAAAAACTGTTTTTT
. TRBJ1-5 . TRBV5-6 CASSLFWRPNQPQHF TGTGCCAGCAGCTTGTTTTGGAGACCAAATCAGCCCCAGCATTTT
TRBD1 TRBJ2-7 many TRBV20-1 CSARDGTAHEQYF TGCAGTGCTAGAGACGGGACAGCCCACGAGCAGTACTTC
. TRBJ2-7 . TRBV7-2 CASSPGFNEQYF TGTGCCAGCAGCCCAGGGTTCAACGAGCAGTACTTC
. TRBJ2-7 . TRBV10-3 CAISEFQGLADFYEQYF TGTGCCATCAGTGAGTTCCAGGGTCTCGCAGACTTTTACGAGCAGTACTTC
TRBD2 TRBJ2-5 . TRBV7-2 CASSPETSGRETQYF TGTGCCAGCAGCCCCGAGACTAGCGGGAGGGAGACCCAGTACTTC
. TRBJ2-2 . TRBV12-3/TRBV12-4 CASSHRGNTGELFF TGTGCCAGCAGCCACCGGGGCAACACCGGGGAGCTGTTTTTT
. TRBJ1-5 many TRBV7-9 CASSTTGPQHF TGTGCCAGCTCCACGACAGGTCCCCAGCATTTT